These T cell receptor beta chains were read from a single sample in a study of T cells in Graves' hyperthyroidism and ophthalmopathy. TCRdb fed the multiplex PCR reads into MiXCR, producing one record per CDR3 protein. Of about 480,000 distinct CDR3 sequences in the sample, roughly 22% were seen once. Sequencing input: blood. The receptors originated from a woman between 65 and 79 years old with Graves' ophthalmopathy. The CDR3 runs from the conserved cysteine through the conserved F or W. The D gene is left open where the match is weak. The size entry is marked missing in some rows and otherwise reads once, few, many or a size class.

j_call	clone_size	v_call	d_call	cdr3_nt	cdr3_aa
TRBJ1-4	many	TRBV30	.	TGTGCCTGGAGTGTATATGAAAAACTGTTTTTT	CAWSVYEKLFF
TRBJ1-4	.	TRBV27	.	TGTGCCAGCAGTCCCACCCCAAATGAAAAACTGTTTTTT	CASSPTPNEKLFF
TRBJ2-7	few	TRBV11-2	.	TGTGCCAGCAGCTTAGAACCCAGCCCTTACGAGCAGTACTTC	CASSLEPSPYEQYF
TRBJ2-5	.	TRBV20-1	TRBD2	TGCAGTGCTCTTAATCTACTAGCGGAGACCCAGTACTTC	CSALNLLAETQYF
TRBJ1-2	many	TRBV12-3/TRBV12-4	TRBD1	TGTGCCAGCAGTTTTGACAGGGGAGGCGGCTACACCTTC	CASSFDRGGGYTF
TRBJ1-1	.	TRBV10-3	.	TGTGCCATCAGTGAGAGGACTGAAGCTTTCTTT	CAISERTEAFF
TRBJ1-6	few	TRBV30	.	TGTGCCTGGAGTGTACGACAGTATAATTCACCCCTCCACTTT	CAWSVRQYNSPLHF
TRBJ1-1	many	TRBV12-3/TRBV12-4	.	TGTGCCAGCAGTTCCGGGCCTGAAGCTTTCTTT	CASSSGPEAFF
TRBJ1-4	many	TRBV2	TRBD1	TGTGCCAGCAGTGAGTTACAGGGGAGTGAACTGTTTTTT	CASSELQGSELFF
TRBJ2-1	few	TRBV12-3/TRBV12-4	TRBD2	TGTGCCAGCAGGACTAGCGGGAGATTGGGCAATGAGCAGTTCTTC	CASRTSGRLGNEQFF
TRBJ1-1	many	TRBV14	.	TGTGCCAGCAAAGGTTCCTTTAACACTGAAGCTTTCTTT	CASKGSFNTEAFF
TRBJ1-1	.	TRBV2	TRBD1	TGTGCCAGCGACAGGGGACTACAGAACACTGAAGCTTTCTTT	CASDRGLQNTEAFF
TRBJ2-7	many	TRBV12-3/TRBV12-4	TRBD2	TGTGCCAGCAGTTTGGCCCTAGCGGGCGGCAACTACGAGCAGTACTTC	CASSLALAGGNYEQYF
TRBJ1-2	.	TRBV18	TRBD1	TGTGCCAGCTCAGAAAGCGGGACAGCGCTTCGGGGCTACACCTTC	CASSESGTALRGYTF
TRBJ1-1	many	TRBV9	.	TGTGCCAGCAGTCAAGAGGGACATCCGAACACTGAAGCTTTCTTT	CASSQEGHPNTEAFF
TRBJ1-5	.	TRBV5-8	.	TGTGCCAGCAGCGCCTACCTCGGACAGAACAATCAGCCCCAGCATTTT	CASSAYLGQNNQPQHF
TRBJ2-5	few	TRBV19	TRBD1	TGTGCCAGTAGTACCGGACAGGGTGAAGAGACCCAGTACTTC	CASSTGQGEETQYF
TRBJ2-3	many	TRBV2	.	TGTGCCAGCAGGACACCCGTGGGGACAGATACGCAGTATTTT	CASRTPVGTDTQYF
TRBJ1-1	many	TRBV20-1	TRBD1	TGCAGTGCGCGGACAGGTTCGAACACTGAAGCTTTCTTT	CSARTGSNTEAFF
TRBJ1-6	.	TRBV2	TRBD1	TGTGCCAGCAGTGCCGGAGACAGGGGGCGTTCACCCCTCCACTTT	CASSAGDRGRSPLHF
TRBJ2-1	many	TRBV2	TRBD1	TGTGCCAGCAAGACAGGGGGCATAAATGAGCAGTTCTTC	CASKTGGINEQFF
TRBJ1-5	.	TRBV5-6	TRBD1	TGTGCCAGCAGCTTCCTAAGGACAGGGCCCAATCAGCCCCAGCATTTT	CASSFLRTGPNQPQHF
TRBJ2-5	.	TRBV20-1	TRBD2	TGCAGTGCGGGGGGACGGGAGGGCCAAGAGACCCAGTACTTC	CSAGGREGQETQYF